Given below is one TCR beta chain in context. This sample was included in a study of blood T cell repertoires in COVID-19. About the study: COVID-19 samples from acute and convalescent phases originated in the United States, Italy and Spain.

V dropped 4 bases and J dropped 5 bases, with 17 bases sitting between them. CDR3 length equals 15 residues. The germline CDR1 and CDR2 sequences are LNHNV and YYDKDF (reference sequence). Per the original methods: Estimates of nucleated cell counts were drawn from the amplification of reference gene primers. The data were produced by immunoSEQ multiplex PCR, yet TCRdb's version contains in-frame clones alone and is incomplete. That table supplies the V and J calls and clone size; D and trimming were determined from the DNA. The sample contains about 110,000 clones, about 82% of which appear only once.

The TCR was taken from a man older than 75 with COVID-19, enrolled during active disease. The sample taken for sequencing was peripheral blood. The chain joins TRBV15 to TRBJ1-2, with D possibly being TRBD1 (6 bases). The CDR3 spells CATSISRGMRYGYTF. CDR3 nucleotide sequence: TGTGCCACCAGCATATCAAGGGGGATGCGGTATGGCTACACCTTC.